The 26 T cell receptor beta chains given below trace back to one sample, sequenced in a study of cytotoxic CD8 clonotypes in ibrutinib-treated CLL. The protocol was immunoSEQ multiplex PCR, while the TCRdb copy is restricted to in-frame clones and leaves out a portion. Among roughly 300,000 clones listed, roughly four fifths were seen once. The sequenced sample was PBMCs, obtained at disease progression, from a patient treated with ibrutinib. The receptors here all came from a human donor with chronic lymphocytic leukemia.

This CDR3 reads CSVEVSVNTEAFF. The DNA of the CDR3 is TGCAGCGTTGAAGTTTCGGTGAACACTGAAGCTTTCTTT. V and J are TRBV29-1 and TRBJ1-1; D gene ambiguous. The length of the CDR3 is 13 residues. Per the germline V gene, CDR1 is SQVTM and CDR2 is ANQGSEA. Trimming shortened V by 1 base and J by 0 bases, and 6 bases separated the two germline ends.

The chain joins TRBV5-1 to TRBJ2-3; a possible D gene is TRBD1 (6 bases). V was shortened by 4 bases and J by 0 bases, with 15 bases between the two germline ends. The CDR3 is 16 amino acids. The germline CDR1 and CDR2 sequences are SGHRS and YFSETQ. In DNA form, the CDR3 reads TGCGCCAGCAGCGTAGGACAGCCCTCTAGCACAGATACGCAGTATTTT. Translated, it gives CASSVGQPSSTDTQYF.

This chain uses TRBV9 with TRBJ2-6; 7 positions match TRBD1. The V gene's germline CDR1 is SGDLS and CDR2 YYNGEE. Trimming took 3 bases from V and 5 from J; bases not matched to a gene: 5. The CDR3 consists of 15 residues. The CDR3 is CASSARQGRANVLTF. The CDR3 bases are TGTGCCAGCAGCGCCAGACAGGGAAGGGCCAACGTCCTGACTTTC.

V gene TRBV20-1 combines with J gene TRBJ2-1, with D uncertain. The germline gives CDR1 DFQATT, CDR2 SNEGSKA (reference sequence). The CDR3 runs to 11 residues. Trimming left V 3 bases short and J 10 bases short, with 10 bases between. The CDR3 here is CSARTPFEQFF. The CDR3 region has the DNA TGCAGTGCTAGGACGCCTTTCGAGCAGTTCTTC.

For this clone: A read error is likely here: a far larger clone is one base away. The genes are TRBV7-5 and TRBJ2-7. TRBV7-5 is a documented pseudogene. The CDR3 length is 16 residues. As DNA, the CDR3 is TGTGCCAGCAGCGTGGGGGCGGGGTTTAGCTCCTACGAGCAGTACTTC. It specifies CASSVGAGFSSYEQYF.

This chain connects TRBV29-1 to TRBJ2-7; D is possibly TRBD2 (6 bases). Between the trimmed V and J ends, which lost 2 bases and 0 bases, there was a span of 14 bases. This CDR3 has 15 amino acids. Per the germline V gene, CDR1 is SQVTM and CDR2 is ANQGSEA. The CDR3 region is CSVEIFGEDSYEQYF. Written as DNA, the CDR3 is TGCAGCGTTGAAATCTTCGGGGAGGACTCCTACGAGCAGTACTTC.

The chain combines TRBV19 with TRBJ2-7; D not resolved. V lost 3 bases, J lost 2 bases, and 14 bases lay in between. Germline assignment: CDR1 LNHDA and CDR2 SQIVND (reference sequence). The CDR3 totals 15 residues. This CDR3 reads CASSMVVGVAYEQYF. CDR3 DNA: TGTGCCAGTAGTATGGTTGTGGGTGTCGCCTACGAGCAGTACTTC.

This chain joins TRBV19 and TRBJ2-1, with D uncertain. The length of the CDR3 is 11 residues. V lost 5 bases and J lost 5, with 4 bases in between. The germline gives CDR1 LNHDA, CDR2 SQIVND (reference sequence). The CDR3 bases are TGTGCCAGTAGTTGGGACAATGAGCAGTTCTTC. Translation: CASSWDNEQFF.

This CDR3 reads CASSLKPNTEAFF. The CDR3 DNA reads as TGTGCCAGCAGCCTCAAACCGAACACTGAAGCTTTCTTT. The chain joins TRBV27 to TRBJ1-1; D not resolved. This CDR3 spans 13 amino acids. CDR1 is MNHEY and CDR2 is SMNVEV in the germline V gene (reference sequence). Trimming removed 6 bases at V and 1 base at J, with 9 bases between.

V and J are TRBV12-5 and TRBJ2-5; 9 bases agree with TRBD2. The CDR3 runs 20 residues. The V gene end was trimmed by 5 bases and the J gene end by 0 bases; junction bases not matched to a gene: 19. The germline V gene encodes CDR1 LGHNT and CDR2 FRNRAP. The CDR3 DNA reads TGTGCTAGTGGTCGCCGACCGAAGGGCGGGGGGGCCTCGTACCAAGAGACCCAGTACTTC. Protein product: CASGRRPKGGGASYQETQYF.

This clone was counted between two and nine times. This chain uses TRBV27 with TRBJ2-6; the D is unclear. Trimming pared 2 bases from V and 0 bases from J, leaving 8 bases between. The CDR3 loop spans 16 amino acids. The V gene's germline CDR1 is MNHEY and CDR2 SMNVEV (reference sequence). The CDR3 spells CASSLVGYSGANVLTF. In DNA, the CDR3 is TGTGCCAGCAGTTTAGTCGGATACTCTGGGGCCAACGTCCTGACTTTC.

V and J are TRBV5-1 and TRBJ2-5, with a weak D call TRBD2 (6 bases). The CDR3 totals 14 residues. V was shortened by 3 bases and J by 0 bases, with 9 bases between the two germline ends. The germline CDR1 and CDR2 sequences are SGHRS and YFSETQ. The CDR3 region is CASSYRDYQETQYF. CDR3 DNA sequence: TGCGCCAGCAGCTACCGGGACTACCAAGAGACCCAGTACTTC.

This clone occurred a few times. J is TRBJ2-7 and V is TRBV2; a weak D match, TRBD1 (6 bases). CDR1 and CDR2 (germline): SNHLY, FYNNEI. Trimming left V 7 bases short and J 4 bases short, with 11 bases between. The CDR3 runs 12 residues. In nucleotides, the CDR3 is TGTGCCAGCACCACAGGGTGGTACGAGCAGTACTTC. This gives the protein CASTTGWYEQYF.

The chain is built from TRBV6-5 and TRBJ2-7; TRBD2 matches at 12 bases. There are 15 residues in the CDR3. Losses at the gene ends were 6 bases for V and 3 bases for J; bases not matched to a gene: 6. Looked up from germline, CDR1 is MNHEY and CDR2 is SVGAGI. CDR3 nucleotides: TGTGCCAGCAGGAGACTAGCGGGAGTTGGCTACGAGCAGTACTTC. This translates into CASRRLAGVGYEQYF.

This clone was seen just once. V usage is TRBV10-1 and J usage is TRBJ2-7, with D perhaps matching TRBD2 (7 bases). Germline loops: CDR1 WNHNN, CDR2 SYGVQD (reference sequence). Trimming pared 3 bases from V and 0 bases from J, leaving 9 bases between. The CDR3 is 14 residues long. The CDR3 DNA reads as TGCGCCAGCAGTGAAGGGGGGGGCTCCTACGAGCAGTACTTC. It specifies CASSEGGGSYEQYF.

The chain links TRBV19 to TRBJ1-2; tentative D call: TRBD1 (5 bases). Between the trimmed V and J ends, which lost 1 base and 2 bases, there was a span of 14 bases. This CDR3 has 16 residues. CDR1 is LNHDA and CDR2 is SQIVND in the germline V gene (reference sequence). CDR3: CASSIVWGEPNYGYTF. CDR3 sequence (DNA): TGTGCCAGTAGTATAGTTTGGGGGGAACCGAACTATGGCTACACCTTC.

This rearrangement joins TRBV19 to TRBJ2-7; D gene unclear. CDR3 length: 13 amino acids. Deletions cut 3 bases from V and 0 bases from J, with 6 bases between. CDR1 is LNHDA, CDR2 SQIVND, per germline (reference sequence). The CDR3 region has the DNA TGTGCCAGTAGTATTTTCGACTCCTACGAGCAGTACTTC. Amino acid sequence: CASSIFDSYEQYF.

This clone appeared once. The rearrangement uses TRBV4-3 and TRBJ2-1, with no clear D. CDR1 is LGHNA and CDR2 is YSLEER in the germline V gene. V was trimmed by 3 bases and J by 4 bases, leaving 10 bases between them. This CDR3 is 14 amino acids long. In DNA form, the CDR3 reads TGCGCCAGCAGCCATGGGGTAGGGTACAATGAGCAGTTCTTC. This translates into CASSHGVGYNEQFF.

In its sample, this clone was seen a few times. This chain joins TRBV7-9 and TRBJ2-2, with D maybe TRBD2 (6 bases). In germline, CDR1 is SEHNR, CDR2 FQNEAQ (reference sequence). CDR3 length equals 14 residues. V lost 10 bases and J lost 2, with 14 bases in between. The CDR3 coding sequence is TGTGCCAACAGGTTGGCGGGAAACACCGGGGAGCTGTTTTTT. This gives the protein CANRLAGNTGELFF.

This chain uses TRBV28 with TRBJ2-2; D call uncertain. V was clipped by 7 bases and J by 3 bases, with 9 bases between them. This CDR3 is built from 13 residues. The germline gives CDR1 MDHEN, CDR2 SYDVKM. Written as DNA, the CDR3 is TGTGCCAGCACCGTATCACACACCGGGGAGCTGTTTTTT. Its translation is CASTVSHTGELFF.

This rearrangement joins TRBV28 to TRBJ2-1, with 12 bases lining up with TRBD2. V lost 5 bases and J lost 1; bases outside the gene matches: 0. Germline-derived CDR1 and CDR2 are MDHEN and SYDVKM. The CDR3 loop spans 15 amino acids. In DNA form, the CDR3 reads TGTGCCAGCAGTACTAGCGGGAGGTCCTACAATGAGCAGTTCTTC. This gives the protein CASSTSGRSYNEQFF.

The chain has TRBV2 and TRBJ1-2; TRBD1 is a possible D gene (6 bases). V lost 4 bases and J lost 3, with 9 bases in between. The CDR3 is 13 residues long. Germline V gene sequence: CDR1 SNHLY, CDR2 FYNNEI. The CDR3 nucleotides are TGTGCCAGCAGTGGACAGGTTGACTATGGCTACACCTTC. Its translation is CASSGQVDYGYTF.

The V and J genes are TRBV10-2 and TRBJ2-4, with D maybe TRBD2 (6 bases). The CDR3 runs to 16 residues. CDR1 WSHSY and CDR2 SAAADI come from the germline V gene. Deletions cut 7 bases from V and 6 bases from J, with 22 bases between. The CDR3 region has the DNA TGCGCCAGCACCCTTTACACGGGGGTTGGGGGAAACATTCAGTACTTC. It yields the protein CASTLYTGVGGNIQYF.

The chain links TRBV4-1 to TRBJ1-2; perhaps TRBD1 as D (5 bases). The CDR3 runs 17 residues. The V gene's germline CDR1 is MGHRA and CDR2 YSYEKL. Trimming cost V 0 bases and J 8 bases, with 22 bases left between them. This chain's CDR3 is CASSQDPWAGLHRGYTF. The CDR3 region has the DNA TGCGCCAGCAGCCAAGATCCCTGGGCAGGGCTCCATCGGGGCTACACCTTC.

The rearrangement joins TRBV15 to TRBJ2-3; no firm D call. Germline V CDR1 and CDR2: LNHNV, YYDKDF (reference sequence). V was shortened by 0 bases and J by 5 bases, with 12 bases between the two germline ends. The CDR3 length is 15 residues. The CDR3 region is CATSREFAGGDTQYF. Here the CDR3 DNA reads TGTGCCACCAGCAGAGAATTTGCCGGCGGAGATACGCAGTATTTT.

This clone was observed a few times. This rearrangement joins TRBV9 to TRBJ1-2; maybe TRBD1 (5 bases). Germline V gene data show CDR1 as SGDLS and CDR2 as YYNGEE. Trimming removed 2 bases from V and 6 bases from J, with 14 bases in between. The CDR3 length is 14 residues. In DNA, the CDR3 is TGTGCCAGCAGCGTGGGGGGTCGACCGGATGGCTACACCTTC. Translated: CASSVGGRPDGYTF.